These 13 T cell receptor beta chains share one sample of origin, sequenced in a study of early T cells in non-severe SARS-CoV-2 infection (dated by TCRdb to the early 2020s). Libraries were prepared through 5' RACE. Instrument used: NextSeq 500. In TCRdb, the public reads were trimmed at Q25 with fastp and aligned with MiXCR, with productive beta chains retained. For every CDR3 protein sequence, its rows merge into one entry that carries the most common genes and DNA. Recorded for this sample are some 35,000 distinct CDR3 sequences; around 6.5% of them occurred a single time. The top ten hold 24% of the sample. The source material was whole blood, sampled at baseline. The receptor set was obtained from an adult who was a healthcare worker with PCR-confirmed SARS-CoV-2 infection or an uninfected control (not recorded which).

This clonotype was picked up many times. V usage is TRBV6-2 or TRBV6-3 and J usage is TRBJ1-5, with 7 positions matching TRBD1. J lost 4 bases, V lost 5 bases, and 8 bases had no gene match. Germline CDR1 is MNHEY and CDR2 is SVGEGT. The CDR3 loop spans 15 amino acids. The CDR3 DNA sequence: TGTGCCAGCAGTGAACCGGGACAGCGAAATCAGCCCCAGCATTTT. This sequence encodes CASSEPGQRNQPQHF.

This clonotype has a handful of counts. The rearrangement joins TRBV6-2 or TRBV6-3 to TRBJ2-3; 7 bases map to TRBD2. In germline, CDR1 is MNHEY, CDR2 SVGEGT. This CDR3 has 14 residues. V lost 5 bases, J lost 4 bases, and 6 bases stayed unmatched. This CDR3 is CASSTWEGADTQYF. The DNA for the CDR3 is TGTGCCAGCAGTACGTGGGAGGGTGCAGATACGCAGTATTTT.

The sample holds many counts of this clonotype. The chain couples TRBV7-9 to TRBJ2-7; the match to TRBD1 covers 8 bases. The germline gives CDR1 SEHNR, CDR2 FQNEAQ (reference sequence). The trim removed 7 bases at V and 2 bases at J, leaving 4 bases unmatched. The CDR3 runs 13 residues. The CDR3 loop is CASTGTGAYEQYF. The DNA for the CDR3 is TGTGCCAGCACCGGGACAGGAGCCTACGAGCAGTACTTC.

V and J are TRBV5-1 and TRBJ2-1; 7 bases are shared with TRBD2. This CDR3 region has 13 residues. Germline CDR1 reads SGHRS; CDR2 reads YFSETQ. V lost 1 base to trimming and J lost 6 bases; unmatched junction nucleotides: 1. CDR3 nucleotide sequence: TGCGCCAGCAGCTTGTGGGAGGGCAATGAGCAGTTCTTC. The encoded protein is CASSLWEGNEQFF. Full variable domain (rest looked up from reference TRBV5-1 and TRBJ2-1): KAGVTQTPRYLIKTRGQQVTLSCSPISGHRSVSWYQQTPGQGLQFLFEYFSETQRNKGNFPGRFSGRQFSNSRSEMNVSTLELGDSALYLCASSLWEGNEQFFGPGTRLTVL.

This clonotype was seen ten or more times. The chain is built from TRBV20-1 and TRBJ1-2; D is uncertain. The V and J ends lost 3 bases and 0 bases respectively, with 11 bases between them. Germline CDR1 and CDR2: DFQATT and SNEGSKA (reference sequence). The CDR3 is made up of 14 amino acids. CDR3 sequence (DNA): TGCAGTGCTAGCGGCTTACGATCTAACTATGGCTACACCTTC. Translation: CSASGLRSNYGYTF.

This clonotype was seen only a few times. This chain connects TRBV4-1 to TRBJ1-2; TRBD1 matches at 10 bases. The CDR3 covers 15 residues. Germline trimming cut 0 bases from V and 2 bases from J; bases unmatched to any gene: 0. Per germline, CDR1 MGHRA and CDR2 YSYEKL. The CDR3: CASSQEGQGNYGYTF. The CDR3 nucleotides are TGCGCCAGCAGCCAAGAGGGACAGGGGAACTATGGCTACACCTTC.

This clonotype was detected many times. This rearrangement joins TRBV5-6 to TRBJ2-5; tentatively, D is TRBD1 or TRBD2 (5 bases each). The CDR3 runs to 15 residues. CDR1 and CDR2 from the germline V gene are SGHDT and YYEEEE. V lost 4 bases to trimming and J lost 1 base, with 14 bases between them. The CDR3 spells CASSPKRGLQETQYF. Written as DNA, the CDR3 is TGTGCCAGCAGCCCGAAGAGGGGCCTCCAAGAGACCCAGTACTTC. The whole variable domain, filled in from reference TRBV5-6 and TRBJ2-5, reads DAGVTQSPTHLIKTRGQQVTLRCSPKSGHDTVSWYQQALGQGPQFIFQYYEEEERQRGNFPDRFSGHQFPNYSSELNVNALLLGDSALYLCASSPKRGLQETQYFGPGTRLLVL.

In its sample, this clonotype ranks as medium-sized (0.01 to 0.1%). The gene calls are TRBV27 and TRBJ1-1; 7 bases are a match to TRBD1. This CDR3 has 18 amino acids. V lost 7 bases, J lost 0 bases, and 17 bases stayed unmatched. Germline V lookup: CDR1 MNHEY, CDR2 SMNVEV (reference sequence). This CDR3 is CASKDGRQGGGMNTEAFF. DNA of the CDR3: TGTGCCAGCAAGGATGGGAGGCAGGGGGGAGGAATGAACACTGAAGCTTTCTTT.

V gene TRBV4-1 combines with J gene TRBJ2-3; 9 nucleotides match TRBD1. This CDR3 comprises 17 residues. Germline V gene sequence: CDR1 MGHRA, CDR2 YSYEKL. V dropped 4 bases and J dropped 5; count of bases not matched to a gene: 13. For the CDR3, the DNA is TGCGCCAGCAGCCCGTCCCGGGACAGGGTATTGGGAGATACGCAGTATTTT. Translated, it gives CASSPSRDRVLGDTQYF.

This clonotype was counted ten times or more. CDR3 nucleotides: TGCGCCAGCAGCCTATGGGACAGAGCTGGAAACACCATATATTTT. It yields the protein CASSLWDRAGNTIYF. V is TRBV5-1 and J is TRBJ1-3, with 7 bases identical to TRBD1. This CDR3 has 15 residues. From germline, CDR1 is SGHRS and CDR2 YFSETQ. V shed 4 bases, J shed 2 bases, and the junction held 6 bases outside the gene matches.

This clonotype was seen repeatedly, ten times or more. J is TRBJ2-7 and V is TRBV29-1, with D possibly TRBD2 on 5 matching bases. The germline gives CDR1 SQVTM, CDR2 ANQGSEA. The length of the CDR3 is 12 residues. Trimming pared 3 bases from V and 5 bases from J, leaving 11 bases between. The CDR3 bases are TGCAGCGTTGACTTGGGAGCCAACGAGCAGTACTTC. It yields the protein CSVDLGANEQYF.

Details on this clonotype: Sequence at one end of the junction differs from germline and may be a read error. The V and J genes are TRBV7-7 and TRBJ2-1, with D possibly matching TRBD1 (6 bases). This CDR3 has 15 residues. Per the germline V gene, CDR1 is SSHAT and CDR2 is FNYEAQ (reference sequence). In nucleotides, the CDR3 is TGTGCTAGCAGCCAAACACACAGGGTGGGGAATGAGCAGTTCTTC. As protein: CASSQTHRVGNEQFF.

The chain recombines TRBV30 with TRBJ2-7, with 7 bases fitting TRBD1. The ends lost 0 bases at V and 3 bases at J; junction bases unmatched: 5. Germline V gene data show CDR1 as GTSNPN and CDR2 as SVGIG (reference sequence). This CDR3 has 14 residues. CDR3 amino acids: CAWSVGDSHYEQYF. DNA of the CDR3: TGTGCCTGGAGTGTCGGGGACAGCCACTACGAGCAGTACTTC.